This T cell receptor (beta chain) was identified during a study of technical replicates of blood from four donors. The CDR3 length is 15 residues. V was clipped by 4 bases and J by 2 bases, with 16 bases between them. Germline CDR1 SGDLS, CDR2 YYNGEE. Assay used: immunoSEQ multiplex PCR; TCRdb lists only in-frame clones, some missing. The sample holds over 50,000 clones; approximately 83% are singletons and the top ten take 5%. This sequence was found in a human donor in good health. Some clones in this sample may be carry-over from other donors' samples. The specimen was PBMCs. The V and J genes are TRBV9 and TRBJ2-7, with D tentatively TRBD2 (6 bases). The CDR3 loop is CASSPRLGSAYEQYF. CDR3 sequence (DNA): TGTGCCAGCAGCCCCCGACTAGGTAGCGCCTACGAGCAGTACTTC. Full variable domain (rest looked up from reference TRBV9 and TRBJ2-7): DSGVTQTPKHLITATGQRVTLRCSPRSGDLSVYWYQQSLDQGLQFLIQYYNGEERAKGNILERFSAQQFPDLHSELNLSSLELGDSALYFCASSPRLGSAYEQYFGPGTRLTVT.